The clone carrying this T cell receptor beta chain was seen a single time. Antigen specificity is unknown. The data originate from a study of cytomegalovirus exposure and HLA in healthy donors. Broader study findings: Reports indicated that the classifier achieved high specificity and sensitivity in diagnosing cytomegalovirus status.

The protocol was immunoSEQ multiplex PCR, while the TCRdb copy is restricted to in-frame clones and leaves out a portion. The table shows fewer than 400,000 clones, with approximately 88% occurring only once. V shed 0 bases and J 6 bases; nucleotides not matched to a gene: 4. Germline V lookup: CDR1 MGHRA, CDR2 YSYEKL. This CDR3 contains 15 residues. The TCR was taken from a man younger than 45 in good health and CMV-seronegative. This chain links TRBV4-1 with TRBJ1-5; 8 bases are shared with TRBD1. The sample consisted of PBMCs. The CDR3, as DNA: TGCGCCAGCAGCCAAGATCGGGGACAGGCTCAGCCCCAGCATTTT. This encodes CASSQDRGQAQPQHF.